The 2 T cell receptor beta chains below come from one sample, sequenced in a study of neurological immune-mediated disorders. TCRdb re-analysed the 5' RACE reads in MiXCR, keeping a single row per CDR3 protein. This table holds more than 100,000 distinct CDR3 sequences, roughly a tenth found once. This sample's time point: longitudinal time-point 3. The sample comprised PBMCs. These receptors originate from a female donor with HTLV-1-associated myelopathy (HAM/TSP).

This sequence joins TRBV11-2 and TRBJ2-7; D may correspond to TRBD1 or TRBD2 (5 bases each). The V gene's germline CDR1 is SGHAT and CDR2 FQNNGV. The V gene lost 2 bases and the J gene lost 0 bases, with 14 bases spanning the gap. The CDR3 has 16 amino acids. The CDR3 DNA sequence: TGTGCCAGCAGCTTACCAGGGACGGGGAGCTCCTACGAGCAGTACTTC. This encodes CASSLPGTGSSYEQYF.

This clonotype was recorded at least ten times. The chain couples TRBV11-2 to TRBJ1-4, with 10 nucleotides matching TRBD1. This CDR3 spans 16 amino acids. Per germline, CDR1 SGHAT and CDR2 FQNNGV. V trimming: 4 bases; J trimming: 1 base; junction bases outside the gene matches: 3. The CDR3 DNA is TGTGCCAGCAGCTCCCGGGACAGGGGAACTAATGAAAAACTGTTTTTT. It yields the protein CASSSRDRGTNEKLFF.